The T cell receptor (beta chain) under discussion was sequenced for a study of cytomegalovirus exposure and HLA in healthy donors. Study-level background: As released early, the data held about 85 million unique TCRs from HLA-typed donors. The study placed 70% to 90% of its 350 to 400 genotyped donors in the Caucasian-associated ancestry cluster.

V lost 6 bases and J lost 7; bases outside the gene matches: 5. Germline assignment: CDR1 SNHLY and CDR2 FYNNEI. CDR3 length equals 13 residues. Comment on this clone: Its antigen is not identified.

Study results and limitations: For presence/absence analyses, sequencing depth was assumed to be roughly uniform across donors.

The PCR made use of 60 Vbeta and 13 Jbeta primers. Some clones are missing from TCRdb's copy, which holds only in-frame ones; the method was immunoSEQ multiplex PCR. Of more than 85,000 clones in the sample, roughly 80% were seen once. The TCR was taken from a man in his forties in good health and CMV-seronegative. Specimen: PBMCs. The chain joins TRBV2 to TRBJ2-7; 11 bases fit TRBD1. The DNA for the CDR3 is TGTGCCAGCAGCGGGGGACAGGGGGGGGAGCAGTACTTC. Amino acid sequence: CASSGGQGGEQYF. Filled out from reference TRBV2 and TRBJ2-7, the complete variable domain reads EPEVTQTPSHQVTQMGQEVILRCVPISNHLYFYWYRQILGQKVEFLVSFYNNEISEKSEIFDDQFSVERPDGSNFTLKIRSTKLEDSAMYFCASSGGQGGEQYFGPGTRLTVT.